These 7 T cell receptor beta chains were all obtained from the same sample, sequenced in a study of cytomegalovirus exposure and HLA in healthy donors. The PCR employed 60 Vbeta primers together with 13 Jbeta primers. Produced via immunoSEQ multiplex PCR; TCRdb's table is partial and in-frame only. Of approximately 140,000 clones listed, about four fifths are singletons. Specimen: PBMCs. These receptors all come from a man between 18 and 29 years old in good health and CMV-seronegative.

The chain carries TRBV7-7 and TRBJ2-5; D not resolved. Deletions cut 1 base from V and 0 bases from J, with 9 bases between. The germline V gene has CDR1 SSHAT and CDR2 FNYEAQ (reference sequence). The CDR3 spans 15 residues. Here the CDR3 reads CASSLVGRNQETQYF. CDR3 DNA: TGTGCCAGCAGCTTAGTAGGCAGGAACCAAGAGACCCAGTACTTC.

The CDR3 sequence is CAIRPGQGSWTQYF. The CDR3 coding sequence is TGTGCCATCAGACCGGGACAGGGGAGTTGGACCCAGTACTTC. This sequence joins TRBV10-3 and TRBJ2-5; TRBD1 matches 10 bases. The V gene's germline CDR1 is ENHRY and CDR2 SYGVKD. V shed 6 bases, J shed 7 bases, and the junction held 8 bases outside the gene matches. This CDR3 spans 14 amino acids.

V usage is TRBV27 and J usage is TRBJ1-6, with D uncertain. CDR3 size: 15 residues. V shed 6 bases and J shed 0 bases, with 9 bases lying between them. Per germline, CDR1 MNHEY and CDR2 SMNVEV (reference sequence). The CDR3 sequence is CASSPLSSYNSPLHF. CDR3 DNA sequence: TGTGCCAGCAGCCCTCTTAGCTCCTATAATTCACCCCTCCACTTT.

This chain connects TRBV7-9 to TRBJ1-4, with D perhaps TRBD1 (5 bases). The CDR3 totals 13 residues. V was trimmed by 9 bases and J by 6 bases, leaving 14 bases between them. Germline values: CDR1 SEHNR, CDR2 FQNEAQ (reference sequence). CDR3 sequence (DNA): TGTGCCAGTTTGGGGCAGGAGCATGAAAAACTGTTTTTT. Translation: CASLGQEHEKLFF.

The genes are TRBV7-2 and TRBJ2-5, with 7 nucleotides matching TRBD1. After removal of 2 bases from V and 5 bases from J, the junction contained 2 bases not matched to a gene. Germline values: CDR1 SGHTA, CDR2 FQGNSA. The CDR3 has 13 amino acids. In DNA form, the CDR3 reads TGTGCCAGCAGCTTAAGGGGGCGGGAGACCCAGTACTTC. The encoded protein is CASSLRGRETQYF.

This clone showed up just once. The chain recombines TRBV13 with TRBJ2-7; D remains unclear. Per germline, CDR1 PRHDT and CDR2 FYEKMQ (reference sequence). Trimming removed 5 bases at V and 0 bases at J, with 20 bases between. The CDR3 is 17 residues long. The DNA for the CDR3 is TGTGCCAGCAGCCCCCTTTTTCATCTTTCGGGCTCCTACGAGCAGTACTTC. Translating it yields CASSPLFHLSGSYEQYF.

Written as DNA, the CDR3 is TGTGCCAGCAGTGTAAGAGGGACAGGAGCTTATGGCTACACCTTC. Translation gives CASSVRGTGAYGYTF. The chain joins TRBV2 to TRBJ1-2; 8 nucleotides line up with TRBD1. Per germline, CDR1 SNHLY and CDR2 FYNNEI. There are 15 residues in the CDR3. J lost 5 bases, V lost 4 bases, and 9 bases had no gene match.